The sequence of this T cell receptor (beta chain) was determined in a study of T-cell reconstitution after alpha-beta-depleted transplantation in children. A library of TCRbeta sequences, prepared with unique molecular identifiers, was generated. TCRdb reprocessed the PCR reads via MiXCR and lists one record per CDR3 protein. The sample records roughly 180,000 distinct CDR3 sequences, roughly 15% being singletons. The CDR3 is 12 residues long. V dropped 6 bases and J dropped 6 bases, with 14 bases sitting between them. Looked up from germline, CDR1 is DFQATT and CDR2 is SNEGSKA (reference sequence). This clonotype was detected only a few times.

The V call is TRBV20-1, the J call TRBJ1-2; D remains ambiguous. The clonotype comes from a human donor who donated a stem cell graft to a child with acute lymphoblastic leukemia. The specimen was PBMCs from the stem cell graft donor, collected from the stem cell graft. The CDR3 reads CSALTLDHGYTF. The DNA for the CDR3 is TGCAGTGCCTTGACGCTGGACCATGGCTACACCTTC.